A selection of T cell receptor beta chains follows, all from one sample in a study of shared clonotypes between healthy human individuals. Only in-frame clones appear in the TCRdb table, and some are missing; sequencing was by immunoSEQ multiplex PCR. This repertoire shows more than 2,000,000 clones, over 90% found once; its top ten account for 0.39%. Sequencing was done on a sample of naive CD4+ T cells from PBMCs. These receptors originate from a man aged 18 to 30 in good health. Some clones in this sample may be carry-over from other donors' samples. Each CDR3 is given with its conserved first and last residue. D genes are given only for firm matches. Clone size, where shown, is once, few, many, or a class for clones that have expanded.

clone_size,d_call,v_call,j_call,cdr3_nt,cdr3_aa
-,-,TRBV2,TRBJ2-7,TGTGCCAGCAGCTTAAGTACCTACGAGCAGTACTTC,CASSLSTYEQYF
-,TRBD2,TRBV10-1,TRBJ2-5,TGCGCCAGCAGTCCTAGCGGGAGTAGAGAGACCCAGTACTTC,CASSPSGSRETQYF
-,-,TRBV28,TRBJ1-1,TGTGCCAGCAGTCTCCCCGGAGGGGGGCGAGACACTGAAGCTTTCTTT,CASSLPGGGRDTEAFF
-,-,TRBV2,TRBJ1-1,TGTGCCAGCAGTGCTCGTACTGAAGCTTTCTTT,CASSARTEAFF
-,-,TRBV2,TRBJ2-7,TGTGCCAGCCTATTCCAAAGTCAGGGAAATTCCTACTTC,CASLFQSQGNSYF
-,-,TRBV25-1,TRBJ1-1,TGTGCCAGCACTCGAGCGGGGTCGAACACTGAAGCTTTCTTT,CASTRAGSNTEAFF
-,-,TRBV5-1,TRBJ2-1,TGCGCCAGCAACAACCCATACAATGAGCAGTTCTTC,CASNNPYNEQFF
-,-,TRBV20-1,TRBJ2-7,TGCAGTGCTAGAGACACCTACGAGCAGTACTTC,CSARDTYEQYF
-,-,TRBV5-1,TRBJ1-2,TGCGCCAGCAGCCCAACCAGGCCTACGGGCTCCATCTTGGGCTACACCTTC,CASSPTRPTGSILGYTF
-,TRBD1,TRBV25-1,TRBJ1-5,TGTGCCAGCAGCGGACAGGGTAGCAATCAGCCCCAGCATTTT,CASSGQGSNQPQHF
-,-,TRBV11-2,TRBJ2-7,TGTGCCAGCAGCTTCGACATGAAACCCTACGAGCAGTACTTC,CASSFDMKPYEQYF
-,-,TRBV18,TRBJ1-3,TGTGCCAGCTCACGTTCTGGCCAGGGGTCTGGAAACACCATATATTTT,CASSRSGQGSGNTIYF
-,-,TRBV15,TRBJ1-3,TGTGCCACCAGCGCCGGCCTGTCTGGAAACACCATATATTTT,CATSAGLSGNTIYF
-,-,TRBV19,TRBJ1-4,TGTGCCAGTACGCCCCCGGGAGGGGTGGCTAATGAAAAACTGTTTTTT,CASTPPGGVANEKLFF
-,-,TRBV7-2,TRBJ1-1,TGTGCCAGCAGCCCGGCATACACTGAAGCTTTCTTT,CASSPAYTEAFF
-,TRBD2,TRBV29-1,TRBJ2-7,TGCAGCGTTGAAGGTCCGGGGGGATCCGAGCAGTACTTC,CSVEGPGGSEQYF
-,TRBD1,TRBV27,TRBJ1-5,TGTGCCAGCAACTCTTTGAGGACAGGGGGGCAGCCCCAGCATTTT,CASNSLRTGGQPQHF
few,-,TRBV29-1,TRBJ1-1,TGCAGCGTTGAAGATCGTAAGAACACTGAAGCTTTCTTT,CSVEDRKNTEAFF
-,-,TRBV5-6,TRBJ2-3,TGTGCCAGCAGCTTGGGTCAGGGCGCGCAGTATTTT,CASSLGQGAQYF
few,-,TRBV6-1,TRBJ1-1,TGTGCCAGCAGTGTGCCCGACGGTGAAGCTTTCTTT,CASSVPDGEAFF
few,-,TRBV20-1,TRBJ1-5,TGCAGTGCTAGAGATCTTGACAGGTACGAGTTT,CSARDLDRYEF
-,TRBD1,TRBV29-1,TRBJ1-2,TGCAGCGTTGACGAGGCCGGACAGGACACAAACTATGGCTACACCTTC,CSVDEAGQDTNYGYTF
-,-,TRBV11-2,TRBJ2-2,TGTGCCAGCAGCCGACGGGGCACCGGGGAGCTGTTTTTT,CASSRRGTGELFF
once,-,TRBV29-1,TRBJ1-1,TGCAGCGTCGGGACCGCAGAAGCTTTCTTT,CSVGTAEAFF
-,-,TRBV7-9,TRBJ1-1,TGTGCCAGCAGCTCCCAGGCGAGGGACACTGAAGCTTTCTTT,CASSSQARDTEAFF
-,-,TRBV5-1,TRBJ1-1,TGCGCCAGCAGCTTGGTGATGTTACAGGGCCCGCTCAGGGGTGAAGCTTTCTTT,CASSLVMLQGPLRGEAFF
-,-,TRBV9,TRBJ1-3,TGTGCCAGCAGCCCCCCCGGGCTGTATGGAAACACCATATATTTT,CASSPPGLYGNTIYF
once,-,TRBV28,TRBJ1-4,TGTGCCAGCAGTTATGGGGGGGGAACTAATGAAAAACTGTTTTTT,CASSYGGGTNEKLFF
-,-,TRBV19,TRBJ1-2,TGTGCCAGTAGTATAGGACGGTCGTATGGCTACACCTTC,CASSIGRSYGYTF
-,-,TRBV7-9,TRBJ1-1,TGTGCCAGCAGCCTAGGAGGGGTCCCTGAAGCTTTCTTT,CASSLGGVPEAFF
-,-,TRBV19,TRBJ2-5,TGTGCCAGTAGTATAACTCCGGGACTCCAAGAGACCCAGTACTTC,CASSITPGLQETQYF
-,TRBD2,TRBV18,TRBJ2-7,TGTGCCAGCTCACTCGGACTAGCGGGAGAGGGGTTAGACTTC,CASSLGLAGEGLDF
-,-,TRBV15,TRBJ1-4,TGTGCCACCAGCAGAACCAAGGGGGGGTTTTATGAAAAACTGTTTTTT,CATSRTKGGFYEKLFF
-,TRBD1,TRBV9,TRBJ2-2,TGTGCCAGCAGAAAGGACAGGAAGAACACCGGGGAGCTGTTTTTT,CASRKDRKNTGELFF
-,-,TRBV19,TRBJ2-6,TGTGCCAGTACCCGCCGGACTTCTGGGGCCAACGTCCTGACTTTC,CASTRRTSGANVLTF
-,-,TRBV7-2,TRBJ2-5,TGTGCCAGCAGCCCGCGGACAGCAAGCCAAGAGACCCAGTACTTC,CASSPRTASQETQYF
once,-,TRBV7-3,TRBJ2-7,TGTGCCAGCAGCTCCTCTGGCCGATACGAGCAGTACTTC,CASSSSGRYEQYF
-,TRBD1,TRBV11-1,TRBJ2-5,TGTGCCAGCAGCAACGGCAGACAGGGCCAAGAGACCCAGTACTTC,CASSNGRQGQETQYF
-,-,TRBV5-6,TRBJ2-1,TGTGCCAGCAGCCCCGAGACAGGCTTAGTCGGCGATGAGCAGTTCTTC,CASSPETGLVGDEQFF
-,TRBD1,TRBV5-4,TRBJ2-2,TGTGCCTCTGGGACAGGGGTCACCGGGGAGCTGTTTTTT,CASGTGVTGELFF
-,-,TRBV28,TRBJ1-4,TGTGCCAGCAGTTTTCGGGGAGAACTTAATGAAAAACTGTTTTTT,CASSFRGELNEKLFF
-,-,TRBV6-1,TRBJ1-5,TGTGCCAGCAGTTTACAGGGACTGGGTCAGCCCCAGCATTTT,CASSLQGLGQPQHF
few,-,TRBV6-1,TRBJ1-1,TGTGCCAGCAGTGAATTGGGGGGCTTGAACACTGAAGCTTTCTTT,CASSELGGLNTEAFF
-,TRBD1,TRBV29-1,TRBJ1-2,TGCAGCGTTGATAAACAGGGGTTTGGCTACACCTTC,CSVDKQGFGYTF
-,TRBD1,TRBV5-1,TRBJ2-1,TGCGCCAGCAGCGACAGGGCAACCTACAATGAGCAGTTCTTC,CASSDRATYNEQFF
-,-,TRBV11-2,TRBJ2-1,TGTGCCAGCAGTTCAGGCTCTGAGGGTTACAATGAGCAGTTCTTC,CASSSGSEGYNEQFF
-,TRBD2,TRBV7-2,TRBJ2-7,TGTGCCAGCAGCTTAGTGACTAGCGGGGACGAGCAGTACTTC,CASSLVTSGDEQYF
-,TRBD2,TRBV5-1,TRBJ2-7,TGCGCCAGCAGCGCACCGGGACTAGCGGGGGCCTACGAGCAGTACTTC,CASSAPGLAGAYEQYF
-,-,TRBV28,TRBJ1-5,TGTGCCAGCAGCGCCGGGTCTGCCCCATGGGGGTATCAGCCCCAGCATTTT,CASSAGSAPWGYQPQHF
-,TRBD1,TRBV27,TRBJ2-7,TGTGCCAGCAGTTCGAATGTGGACAGGTCAGCCTACGAGCAGTACTTC,CASSSNVDRSAYEQYF
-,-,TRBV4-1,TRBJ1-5,TGCGCCAGCAGCCAGGAGGGGGAAGGGGCTCGTCAGCCCCAGCATTTT,CASSQEGEGARQPQHF